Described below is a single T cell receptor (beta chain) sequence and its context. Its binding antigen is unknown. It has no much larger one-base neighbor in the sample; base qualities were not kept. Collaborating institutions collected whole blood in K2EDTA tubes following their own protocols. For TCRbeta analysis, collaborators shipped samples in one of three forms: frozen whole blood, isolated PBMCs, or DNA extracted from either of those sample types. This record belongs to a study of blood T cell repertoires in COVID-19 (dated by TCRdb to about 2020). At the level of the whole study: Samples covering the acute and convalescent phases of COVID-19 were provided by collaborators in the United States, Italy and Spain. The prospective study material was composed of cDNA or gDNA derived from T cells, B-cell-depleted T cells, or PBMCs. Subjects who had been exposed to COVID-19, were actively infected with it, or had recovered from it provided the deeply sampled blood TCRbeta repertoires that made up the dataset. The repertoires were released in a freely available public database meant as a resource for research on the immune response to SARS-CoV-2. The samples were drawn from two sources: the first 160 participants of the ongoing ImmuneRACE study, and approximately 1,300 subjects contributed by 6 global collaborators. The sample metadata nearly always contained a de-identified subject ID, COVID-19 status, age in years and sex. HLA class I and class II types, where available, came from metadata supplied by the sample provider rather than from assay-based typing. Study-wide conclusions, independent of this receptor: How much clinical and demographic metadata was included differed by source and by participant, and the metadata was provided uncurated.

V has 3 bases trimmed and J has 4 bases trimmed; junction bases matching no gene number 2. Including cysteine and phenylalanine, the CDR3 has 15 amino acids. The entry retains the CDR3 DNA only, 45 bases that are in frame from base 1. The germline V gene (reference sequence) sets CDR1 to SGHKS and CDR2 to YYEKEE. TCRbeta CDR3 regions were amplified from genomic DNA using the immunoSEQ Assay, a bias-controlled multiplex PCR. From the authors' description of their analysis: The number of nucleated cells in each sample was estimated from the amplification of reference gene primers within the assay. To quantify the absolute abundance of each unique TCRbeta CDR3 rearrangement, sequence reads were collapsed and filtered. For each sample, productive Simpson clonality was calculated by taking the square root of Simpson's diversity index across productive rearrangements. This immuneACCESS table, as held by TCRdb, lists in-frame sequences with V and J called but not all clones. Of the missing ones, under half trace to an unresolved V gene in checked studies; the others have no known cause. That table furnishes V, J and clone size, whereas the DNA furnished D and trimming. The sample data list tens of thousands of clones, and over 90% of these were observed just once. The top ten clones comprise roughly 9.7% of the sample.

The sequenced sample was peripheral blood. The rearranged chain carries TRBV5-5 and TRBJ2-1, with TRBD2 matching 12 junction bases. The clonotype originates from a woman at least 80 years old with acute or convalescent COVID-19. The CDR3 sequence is CASSSTSGGYNEQFF. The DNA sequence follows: TGTGCCAGCAGCTCCACTAGCGGGGGGTACAATGAGCAGTTCTTC. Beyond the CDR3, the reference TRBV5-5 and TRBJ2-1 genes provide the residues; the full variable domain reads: DAGVTQSPTHLIKTRGQQVTLRCSPISGHKSVSWYQQVLGQGPQFIFQYYEKEERGRGNFPDRFSARQFPNYSSELNVNALLLGDSALYLCASSSTSGGYNEQFFGPGTRLTVL.